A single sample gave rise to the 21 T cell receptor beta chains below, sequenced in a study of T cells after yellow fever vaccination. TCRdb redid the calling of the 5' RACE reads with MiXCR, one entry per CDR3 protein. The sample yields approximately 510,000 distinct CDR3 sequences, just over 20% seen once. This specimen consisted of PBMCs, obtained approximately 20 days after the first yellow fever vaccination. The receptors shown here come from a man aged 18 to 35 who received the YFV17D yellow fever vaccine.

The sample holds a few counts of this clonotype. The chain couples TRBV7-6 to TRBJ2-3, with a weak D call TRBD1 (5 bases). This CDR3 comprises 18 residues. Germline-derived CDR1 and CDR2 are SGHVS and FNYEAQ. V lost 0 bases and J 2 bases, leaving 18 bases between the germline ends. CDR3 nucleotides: TGTGCCAGCAGCTTAGCGGGCCTGTCAGGGTTCGTCACAGATACGCAGTATTTT. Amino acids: CASSLAGLSGFVTDTQYF.

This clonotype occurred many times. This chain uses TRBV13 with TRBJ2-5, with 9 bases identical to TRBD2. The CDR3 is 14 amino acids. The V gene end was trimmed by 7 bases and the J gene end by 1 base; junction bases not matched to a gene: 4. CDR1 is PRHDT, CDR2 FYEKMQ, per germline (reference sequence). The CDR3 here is CASNRGGVQETQYF. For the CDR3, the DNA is TGTGCCAGCAACCGCGGGGGGGTCCAAGAGACCCAGTACTTC.

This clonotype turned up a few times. For the CDR3, the DNA is TGTGCCAGCACCCCGGTGGCAGACGAAAAACTGTTTTTT. Protein: CASTPVADEKLFF. This chain connects TRBV7-9 to TRBJ1-4; D ambiguous. This CDR3 contains 13 residues. Trimming stripped 7 bases from V and 8 bases from J, with 14 bases between. Germline CDR1 is SEHNR and CDR2 is FQNEAQ (reference sequence).

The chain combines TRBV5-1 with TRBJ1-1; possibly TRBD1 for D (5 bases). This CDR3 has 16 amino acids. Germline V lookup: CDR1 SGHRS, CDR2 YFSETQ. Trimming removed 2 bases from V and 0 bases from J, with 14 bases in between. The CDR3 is CASSFNGGTLNTEAFF. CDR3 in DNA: TGCGCCAGCAGCTTTAACGGCGGGACTTTGAACACTGAAGCTTTCTTT.

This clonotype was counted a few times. The CDR3 protein is CASRRPGLAEETQYF. CDR3 DNA sequence: TGCGCCAGCAGGAGGCCGGGACTAGCGGAAGAGACCCAGTACTTC. The V gene is TRBV5-1, the J gene TRBJ2-5; TRBD2 matches at 11 bases. The ends lost 5 bases at V and 3 bases at J; junction bases unmatched: 6. Germline CDR1 SGHRS, CDR2 YFSETQ. The CDR3 runs to 15 residues.

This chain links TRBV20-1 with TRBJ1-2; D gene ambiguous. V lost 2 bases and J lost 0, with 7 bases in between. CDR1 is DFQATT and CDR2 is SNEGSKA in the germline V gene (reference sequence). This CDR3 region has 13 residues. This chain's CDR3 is CSARLVTNYGYTF. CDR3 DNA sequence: TGCAGTGCTAGACTGGTAACTAACTATGGCTACACCTTC.

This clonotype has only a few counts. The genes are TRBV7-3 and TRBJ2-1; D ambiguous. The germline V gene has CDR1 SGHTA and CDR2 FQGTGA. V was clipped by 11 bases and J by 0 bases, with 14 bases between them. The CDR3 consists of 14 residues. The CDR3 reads CARPPASSYNEQFF. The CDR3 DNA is TGTGCCCGGCCTCCGGCGAGCTCCTACAATGAGCAGTTCTTC.

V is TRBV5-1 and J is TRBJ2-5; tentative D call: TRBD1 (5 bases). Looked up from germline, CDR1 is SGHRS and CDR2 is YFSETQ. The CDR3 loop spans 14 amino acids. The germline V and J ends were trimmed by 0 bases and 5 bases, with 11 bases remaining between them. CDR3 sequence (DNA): TGCGCCAGCAGCTTGGGGACAAATGAGGAGACCCAGTACTTC. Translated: CASSLGTNEETQYF. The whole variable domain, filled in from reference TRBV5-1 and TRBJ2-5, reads KAGVTQTPRYLIKTRGQQVTLSCSPISGHRSVSWYQQTPGQGLQFLFEYFSETQRNKGNFPGRFSGRQFSNSRSEMNVSTLELGDSALYLCASSLGTNEETQYFGPGTRLLVL.

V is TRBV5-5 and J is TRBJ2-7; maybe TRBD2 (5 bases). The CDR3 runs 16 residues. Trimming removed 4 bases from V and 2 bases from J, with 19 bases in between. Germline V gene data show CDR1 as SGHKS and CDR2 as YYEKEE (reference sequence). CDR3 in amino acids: CASSQRAVPGTYEQYF. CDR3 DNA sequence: TGTGCCAGCAGCCAAAGAGCCGTTCCGGGAACCTACGAGCAGTACTTC.

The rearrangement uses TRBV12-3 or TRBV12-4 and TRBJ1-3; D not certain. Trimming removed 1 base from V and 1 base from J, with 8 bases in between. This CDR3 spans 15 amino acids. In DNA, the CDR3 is TGTGCCAGCAGTTTAGGGATAAGATCTGGAAACACCATATATTTT. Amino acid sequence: CASSLGIRSGNTIYF.

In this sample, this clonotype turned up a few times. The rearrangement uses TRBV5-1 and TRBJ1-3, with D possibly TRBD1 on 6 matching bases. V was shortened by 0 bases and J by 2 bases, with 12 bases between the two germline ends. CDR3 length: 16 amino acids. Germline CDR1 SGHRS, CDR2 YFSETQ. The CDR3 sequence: CASSLAGQYAGNTIYF. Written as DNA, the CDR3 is TGCGCCAGCAGCTTGGCCGGACAGTATGCTGGAAACACCATATATTTT.

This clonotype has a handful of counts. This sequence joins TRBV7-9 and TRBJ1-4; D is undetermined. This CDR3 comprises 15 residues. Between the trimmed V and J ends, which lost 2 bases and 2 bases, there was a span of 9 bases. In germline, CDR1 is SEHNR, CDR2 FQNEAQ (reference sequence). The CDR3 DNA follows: TGTGCCAGCAGCTTAAAACGGGTCACTAATGAAAAACTGTTTTTT. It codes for CASSLKRVTNEKLFF.

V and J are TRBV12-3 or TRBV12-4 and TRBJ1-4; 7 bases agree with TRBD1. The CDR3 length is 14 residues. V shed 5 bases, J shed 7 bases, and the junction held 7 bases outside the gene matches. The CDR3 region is CASSQTGMGEKLFF. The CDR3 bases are TGTGCCAGCAGTCAGACAGGGATGGGTGAAAAACTGTTTTTT.

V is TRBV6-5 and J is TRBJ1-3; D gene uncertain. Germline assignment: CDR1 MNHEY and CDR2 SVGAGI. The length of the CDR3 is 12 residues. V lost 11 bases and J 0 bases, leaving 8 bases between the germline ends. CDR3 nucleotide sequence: TGTGCCTCACAGAGCTCTGGAAACACCATATATTTT. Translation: CASQSSGNTIYF.

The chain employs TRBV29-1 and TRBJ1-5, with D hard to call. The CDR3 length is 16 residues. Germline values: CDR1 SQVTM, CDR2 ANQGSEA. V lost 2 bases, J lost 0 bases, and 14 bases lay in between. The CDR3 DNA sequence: TGCAGCGTTGAACTTTCAGGCGCTTATAGCAATCAGCCCCAGCATTTT. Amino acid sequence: CSVELSGAYSNQPQHF.

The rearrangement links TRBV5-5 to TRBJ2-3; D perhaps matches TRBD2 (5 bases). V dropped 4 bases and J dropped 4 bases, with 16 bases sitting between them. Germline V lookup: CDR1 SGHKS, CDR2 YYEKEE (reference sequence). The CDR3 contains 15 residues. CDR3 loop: CASSRGRAESDTQYF. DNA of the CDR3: TGTGCCAGCAGCCGGGGTCGAGCGGAATCAGATACGCAGTATTTT. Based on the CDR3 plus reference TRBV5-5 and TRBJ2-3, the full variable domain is DAGVTQSPTHLIKTRGQQVTLRCSPISGHKSVSWYQQVLGQGPQFIFQYYEKEERGRGNFPDRFSARQFPNYSSELNVNALLLGDSALYLCASSRGRAESDTQYFGPGTRLTVL.

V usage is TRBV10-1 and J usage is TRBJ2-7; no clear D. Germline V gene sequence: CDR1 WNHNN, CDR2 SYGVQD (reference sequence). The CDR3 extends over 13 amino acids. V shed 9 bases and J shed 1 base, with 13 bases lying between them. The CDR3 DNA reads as TGCGCCAGACTGATAGATTTTTCCTACGAGCAGTACGTC. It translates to CARLIDFSYEQYV.

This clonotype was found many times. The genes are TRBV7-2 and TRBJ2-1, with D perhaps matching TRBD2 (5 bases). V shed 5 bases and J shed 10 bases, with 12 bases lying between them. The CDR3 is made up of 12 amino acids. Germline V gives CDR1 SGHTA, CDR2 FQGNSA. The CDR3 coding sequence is TGTGCCAGCAGCGGGAGAGACCGGGAGCAGTTCTTC. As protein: CASSGRDREQFF.

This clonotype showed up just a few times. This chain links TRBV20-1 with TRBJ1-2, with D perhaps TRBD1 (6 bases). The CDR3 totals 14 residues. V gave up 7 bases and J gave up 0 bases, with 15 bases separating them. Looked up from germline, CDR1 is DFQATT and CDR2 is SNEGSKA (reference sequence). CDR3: CSGIETGTNYGYTF. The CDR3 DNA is TGCAGTGGTATTGAGACAGGCACTAACTATGGCTACACCTTC.

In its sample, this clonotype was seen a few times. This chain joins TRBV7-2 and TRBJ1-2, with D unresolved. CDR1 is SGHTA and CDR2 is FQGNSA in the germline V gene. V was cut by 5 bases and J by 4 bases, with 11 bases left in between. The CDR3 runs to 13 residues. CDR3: CASSRAFLYGYTF. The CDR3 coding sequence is TGTGCCAGCAGCCGGGCGTTTCTCTATGGCTACACCTTC.

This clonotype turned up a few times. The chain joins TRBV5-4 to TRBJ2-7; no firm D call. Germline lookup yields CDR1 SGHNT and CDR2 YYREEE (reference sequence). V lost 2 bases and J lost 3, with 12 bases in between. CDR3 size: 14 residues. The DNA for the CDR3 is TGTGCCAGCAGCTTCTTCCCAGAGAACTACGAGCAGTACTTC. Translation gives CASSFFPENYEQYF.